This T cell receptor (beta chain) is drawn from a study of cytomegalovirus exposure and HLA in healthy donors (dated 2017 in TCRdb). Looking at the study overall: According to an earlier analysis of 587 of the donors, about 179 million T cells yielded some 110 million unique TCR beta sequences and 250 to 350 Gb of sequence data. The study used immunosequencing to profile the T cell repertoires of under 700 subjects and linked those repertoires to cytomegalovirus serostatus. Among several hundred genotyped donors of the cohort, an average of roughly 230,000 unique TCR beta nucleotide sequences was sequenced per donor, of which about 19% were non-productive. The aim of the study was to test whether cataloging public T cell receptors could identify signatures of past pathogen exposure. An early release covering around 630 HLA-typed donors comprised approximately 300 gigabases of sequencing data and 65 million to 100 million unique TCR sequences. HLA typing covered class I and class II loci at four-digit resolution. Along with the approximately 600-subject first cohort, a separate validation cohort of more than 90 different subjects was used. Rather than drawing on any new phenotypic data, the later analysis identified candidate immune exposures from TCR beta sequences and the way those sequences occurred across donors. Alongside the repertoire data, information on donor age, sex, ethnicity and CMV serostatus was compiled. The number of donors typed differed by locus, with roughly 629-640 for A, B, C, DRB1 and DQB1, around 500 for DQA1, over 600 for DPA1, and approximately 470 for DPB1. Of the roughly 400 genotyped donors, 81% were placed in the genetic ancestry cluster associated with self-reported Caucasian donors. Every repertoire in the discovery cohort had been generated on one and the same sequencing platform. An earlier analysis of several hundred of the donors applied high-throughput TCR beta sequencing to assess whether each TCR beta V gene segment acted as functional or pseudogenic. A few DR-DQ haplotypes were handled as single units for association and clustering because linkage in the cohort was strong. High-throughput TCR immunosequencing, statistical association of individual TCRs with disease status, and machine learning were combined to predict cytomegalovirus infection status. Genome-wide SNP genotypes for about 65% of the roughly 670 donors were used in a later genetic analysis, which treated that subset as a discovery cohort. A later analysis re-analyzed previously published TCR beta repertoires from 600 to 850 donors and added high-resolution HLA genotyping to study TCR occurrence patterns. Here is what the overall study found, with its caveats: According to the authors, the approach could potentially be generalized to other disease states and immunological phenotypes. Because HLA typing was missing for some donors at each locus, association tests included only the typed subset. A group of highly shared sequence variants was considered likely to be a technical artifact of the sequencing pipeline. Specific HLA alleles were associated with 15,000 to 20,000 TCR beta sequences at a false discovery rate of 0.05 in a later analysis. The classifier was reported to diagnose cytomegalovirus status with high specificity and sensitivity in both the original and validation cohorts. Three of the identified cytomegalovirus-associated TCR beta chains were confirmed in vitro to be specific for cytomegalovirus antigens. While some public TCRs were present in many individuals, most TCR sequences turned up only very rarely across donors. A later analysis found that TCR association rates varied across HLA loci, with DRB1 alleles showing the most associated TCRs and HLA-C alleles the fewest. Roughly uniform sequencing depth across donors was assumed in presence/absence analyses, although this assumption may not hold. Compared with the roughly 600-donor mean, donors in an Asian-associated ancestry cluster had fewer N-insertions in productive TCRs, according to a later genetic analysis. Because the 87-base-pair reads could not distinguish some IMGT-functional V segments, including TRBV6-2 and TRBV6-3, those segments were excluded. Assigning TCR associations to individual alleles was difficult when HLA alleles, especially DR and DQ, strongly co-occurred. Broadly in line with IMGT annotations, most TCR beta V segments showed up in productive rearrangements about 87% or about 30% of the time in an earlier analysis of approximately 640 of the donors. For the cohort, immune exposure information was limited to CMV serostatus. According to a later analysis, parvovirus B19, influenza, CMV and Epstein-Barr virus appeared linked to several top co-occurrence clusters. A later analysis found that HLA-associated TCR beta chains were more clonally expanded and had lower generation probabilities than equally common non-associated chains. In the study, some 180 TCR beta chains were listed as associated with cytomegalovirus. Because counts were too low, some 17 rarely observed V segments, including chromosome 9 orphons, were excluded from the earlier analysis of 587 of the donors. A later genetic analysis associated a missense DCLRE1C variant with V-gene and J-gene trimming of TCR beta chains, and an independent cohort replicated the association. The cohort was sequenced for TCR beta chains only, and without alpha or paired-chain data the features that could be detected were limited. Correlated functional status among segregating V segments might reflect linkage disequilibrium, but an unknown experimental factor could not be ruled out. According to a later analysis, most CMV-associated TCR beta chains appeared to be HLA-restricted, and the HLA associations seemed to be driven largely by CMV exposure. A further reported finding was that TCR beta sequences accurately predicted the HLA-A and HLA-B alleles for most subjects in the first cohort.

Library preparation was by the immunoSEQ multiplex PCR assay. For the multiplex PCR, a mixture combining 60 forward primers for TCR Vbeta segments and 13 reverse primers for TCR Jbeta segments was used. A multiplex PCR assay on genomic DNA amplified the CDR3 region of rearranged TCR beta genes. The amplified TCR beta libraries were sequenced on the Illumina HiSeq System as 87-base-pair reads. The source study handled its data this way. Across the 600 to 700 repertoires, a later analysis counted 78 million or so unique TCR beta chains, approximately 10 million of which were shared by at least two donors. A nearest-neighbor algorithm error-corrected the raw reads and collapsed the reads into unique sequences, merging closely related sequences to remove PCR and sequencing errors. CDR3 sequences were aligned to IMGT reference sequences to assign V, D and J gene segments. For a sequence to be retained, a match of at least six nucleotides to both a V gene segment and a J gene segment was required. Rearrangements were classified as productive when the CDR3 lacked stop codons and remained in frame with V and J, and all other rearrangements were classified as non-productive. CDR3 was defined according to IMGT convention as the region running from the second conserved V-encoded cysteine to the conserved J-encoded phenylalanine. The earlier analysis of about 500 of the donors excluded sequences that lacked an unambiguous match to a single V gene segment. In an earlier analysis of 587 of the donors, V segments were called functional above 56.7% productive rearrangements and were called segregating when the between-donor standard deviation exceeded 5%. A statistical classification framework was built for diagnosing cytomegalovirus status from the catalog of TCR beta chain sequences. A later analysis assigned V and J genes by comparing TCR nucleotide sequences with IMGT/GENE-DB human TR gene sequences. In a later analysis, CDR3 sequences and most-parsimonious VDJ recombination scenarios were assigned using the TCRdist pipeline. In a later analysis, each TCR beta chain was defined by its CDR3 amino acid sequence together with its V-gene family, and reads lacking a unique V-gene family were excluded. In a later analysis, a few hundred highly shared, low-generation-probability nucleotide sequences were removed to address suspected cross-contamination and a sequencing artifact. A later analysis calculated a clonal expansion index for each public chain from normalized within-repertoire ranks of inferred template counts. In a later analysis, generation probabilities were computed with a VDJ recombination model fitted to out-of-frame rearrangements, and the resulting probabilities were checked against IGoR. Hypergeometric tests were used in a later analysis to score TCR-TCR, TCR-HLA and TCR-CMV co-occurrence, with a repertoire-size bias correction applied to the TCR pairs. False discovery rates were estimated in a later analysis by permuting HLA or CMV assignments 20 times. In a later analysis, co-occurring TCRs were grouped using DBSCAN, with TCRdist sequence similarity added in when clustering inside HLA-allele-positive subsets. Co-occurrence clustering excluded repertoires with fewer than 30,000 or more than 120,000 public chains, plus five with anomalous nucleotide sharing. TCRdb provides this immuneACCESS table in a form limited to in-frame rearrangements. Some clones are lacking; in checked studies, under half of them reflect an unresolved V gene, and why the rest are absent is not known. That table gives V, J and clone size, and the DNA gave D and trimming. This sample gives a few hundred thousand clones in total; roughly 80% of them show up just once. The ten largest make up about 3.1% of the sample.

The cohort was made up of 500 to 800 healthy bone marrow donors. Cohort members were all nominally healthy when sampled, although unrecorded immune exposures were likely present. The donor tested CMV seronegative and was one of the 352 seronegative cohort members. Every donor gave a peripheral blood sample, and the peripheral blood mononuclear cells from that sample were used for TCR beta sequencing. Genomic DNA extraction from the blood cell samples was performed with the Qiagen DNeasy Blood Extraction Kit. The junction shows trimming of 0 bases on V and 4 bases on J, plus 15 bases between the germline ends. Reading from cysteine to phenylalanine, the CDR3 counts 17 amino acids. CDR3 DNA is the only sequence kept; it has 51 bases, read in frame from the first base. The germline V gene (reference sequence) yields LNHDA for CDR1 and SQIVND for CDR2. Regarding this clone: Its cognate antigen has yet to be identified. No clone much larger than this one lies a single base away; base qualities are absent.

What was sequenced was PBMCs. Recombination linked TRBV19 to TRBJ2-2; no D segment can be confidently identified. This TCR came from a young man in good health and CMV-seronegative. The DNA is TGTGCCAGTAGTATAGATCAGAACCCACCCCCCACCGGGGAGCTGTTTTTT. Its translation is CASSIDQNPPPTGELFF.